The following is a TCR beta chain sequence with its context. TCRdb's table, derived via immunoSEQ multiplex PCR, lists solely in-frame clones and lacks some. The table records 76,000 or so clones, 70% to 90% of them present only once. This sample is part of a study of cytotoxic CD8 clonotypes in ibrutinib-treated CLL. CDR1 and CDR2 from the germline V gene are MDHEN and SYDVKM. V was cut by 6 bases and J by 4 bases, with 16 bases left in between. The CDR3 runs 14 residues. Frozen PBMC stocks contributed around 2 micrograms of genomic DNA to the TCR beta libraries. The receptor's source is a human donor with chronic lymphocytic leukemia. J is TRBJ2-7 and V is TRBV28; D not resolved. The source material was PBMCs, sampled after 24 months of ibrutinib treatment. The CDR3 protein is CASSPDPVSYEQYF. The CDR3 nucleotides are TGTGCCAGCAGCCCGGACCCAGTTTCATACGAGCAGTACTTC.